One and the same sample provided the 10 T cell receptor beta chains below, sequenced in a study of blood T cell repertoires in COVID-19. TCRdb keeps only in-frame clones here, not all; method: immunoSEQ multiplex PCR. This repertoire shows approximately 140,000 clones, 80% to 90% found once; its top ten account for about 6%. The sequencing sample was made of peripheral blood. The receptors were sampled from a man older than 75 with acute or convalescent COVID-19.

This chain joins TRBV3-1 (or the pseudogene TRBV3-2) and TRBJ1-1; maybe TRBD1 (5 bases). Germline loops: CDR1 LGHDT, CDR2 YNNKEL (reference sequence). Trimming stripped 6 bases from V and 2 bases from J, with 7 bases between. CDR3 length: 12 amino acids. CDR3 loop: CASRQGNTEAFF. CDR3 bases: TGTGCCAGCAGGCAGGGAAACACTGAAGCTTTCTTT.

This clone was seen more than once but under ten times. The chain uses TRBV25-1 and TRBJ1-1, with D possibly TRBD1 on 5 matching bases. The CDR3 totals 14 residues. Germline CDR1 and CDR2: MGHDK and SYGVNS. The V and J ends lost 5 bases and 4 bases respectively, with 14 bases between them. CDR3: CASSPRDRITEAFF. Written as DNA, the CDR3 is TGTGCCAGCAGTCCCAGGGATCGGATCACTGAAGCTTTCTTT.

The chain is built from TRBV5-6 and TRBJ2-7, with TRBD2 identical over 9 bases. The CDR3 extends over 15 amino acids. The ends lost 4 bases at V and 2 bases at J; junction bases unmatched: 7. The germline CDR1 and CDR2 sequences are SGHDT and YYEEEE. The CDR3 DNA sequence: TGTGCCAGCAGCCCTATAGCGGGGGCGACCTACGAGCAGTACTTC. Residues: CASSPIAGATYEQYF.

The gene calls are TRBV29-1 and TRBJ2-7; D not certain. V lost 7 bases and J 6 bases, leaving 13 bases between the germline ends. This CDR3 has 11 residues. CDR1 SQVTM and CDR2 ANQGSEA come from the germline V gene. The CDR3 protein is CSAASSGEQYF. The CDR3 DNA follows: TGCAGCGCTGCGTCCTCGGGCGAGCAGTACTTC.

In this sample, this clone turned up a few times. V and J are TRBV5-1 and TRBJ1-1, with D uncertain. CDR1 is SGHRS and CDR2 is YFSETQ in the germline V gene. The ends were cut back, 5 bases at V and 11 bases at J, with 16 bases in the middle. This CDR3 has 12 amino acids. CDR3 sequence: CASSTENGGAFF. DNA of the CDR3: TGCGCCAGCAGTACCGAGAACGGCGGGGCTTTCTTT.

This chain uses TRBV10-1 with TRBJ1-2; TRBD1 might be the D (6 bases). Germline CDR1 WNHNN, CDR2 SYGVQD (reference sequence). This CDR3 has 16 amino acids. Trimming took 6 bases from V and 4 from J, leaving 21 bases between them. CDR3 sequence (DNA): TGCGCCAGCAGGACAGGCAACTTCTGGGGTGGCTATGGCTACACCTTC. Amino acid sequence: CASRTGNFWGGYGYTF.

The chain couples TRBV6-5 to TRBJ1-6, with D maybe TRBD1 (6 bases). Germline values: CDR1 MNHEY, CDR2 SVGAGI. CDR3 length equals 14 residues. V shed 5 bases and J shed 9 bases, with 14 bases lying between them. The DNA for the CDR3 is TGTGCCAGCAGTACAGGGTCAGGAATTTCACCCCTCCACTTT. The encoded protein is CASSTGSGISPLHF.

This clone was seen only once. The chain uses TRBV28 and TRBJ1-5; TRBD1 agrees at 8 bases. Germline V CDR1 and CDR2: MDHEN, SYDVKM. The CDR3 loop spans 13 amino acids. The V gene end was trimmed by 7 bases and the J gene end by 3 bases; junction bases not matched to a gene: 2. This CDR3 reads CASTGQDNQPQHF. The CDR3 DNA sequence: TGTGCCAGCACGGGACAGGACAATCAGCCCCAGCATTTT.

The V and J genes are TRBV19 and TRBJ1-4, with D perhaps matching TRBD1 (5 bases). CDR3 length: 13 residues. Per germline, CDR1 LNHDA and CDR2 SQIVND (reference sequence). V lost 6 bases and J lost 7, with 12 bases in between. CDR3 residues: CASRAGYFEKLFF. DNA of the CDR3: TGTGCCAGTAGAGCAGGGTATTTTGAAAAACTGTTTTTT.

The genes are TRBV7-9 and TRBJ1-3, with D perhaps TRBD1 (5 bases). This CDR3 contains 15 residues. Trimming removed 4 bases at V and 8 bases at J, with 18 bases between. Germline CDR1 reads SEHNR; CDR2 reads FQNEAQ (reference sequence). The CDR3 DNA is TGTGCCAGCAGCTCTCGAGCCCCGGGGGGTGACACCATATATTTT. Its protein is CASSSRAPGGDTIYF.